The T cell receptor (beta chain) described here comes from a study of blood T cell repertoires in COVID-19. For the study at large: Samples taken during acute and convalescent COVID-19 were collected in the United States, Italy and Spain.

Data came from immunoSEQ multiplex PCR; TCRdb stores just in-frame clones and leaves some out. The data hold more than 85,000 clones, with roughly 92% observed a single time. The CDR3 totals 12 residues. Germline V CDR1 and CDR2: SGHRS, YFSETQ. Trimming pared 2 bases from V and 5 bases from J, leaving 7 bases between. This clone was recorded at least ten times. The chain is built from TRBV5-1 and TRBJ1-1, with a possible D match to TRBD1 (5 bases). The receptor was derived from a man between 65 and 85 years old with acute or convalescent COVID-19. The sequenced material came from peripheral blood. The CDR3 is CASSLSGTEAFF. Here the CDR3 DNA reads TGCGCCAGCAGCTTATCAGGGACTGAAGCTTTCTTT.